This T cell receptor beta chain appears in the sequencing data of a study of blood T cell repertoires in COVID-19. Turning to the study itself: Whether acute or convalescent, the COVID-19 samples came from the United States, Italy and Spain. Sample material is recorded as cDNA or gDNA derived from T cells, B-cell-depleted T cells, or PBMCs.

Per the study methods: Amplification with reference gene primers provided the estimates of nucleated cell counts. Sequenced by immunoSEQ multiplex PCR; TCRdb stores in-frame clones only, minus some. V, J and clone size reflect that table, while D and trimming were determined from the DNA. The data hold 150,000 to 200,000 clones, with roughly 89% observed a single time. The CDR3 covers 16 residues. Germline V gene data show CDR1 as SGHRS and CDR2 as YFSETQ. The V end lost 5 bases, the J end lost 1 base, and 19 bases lay between the germline ends. The sequence came from a woman between 18 and 30 years old who had recovered from COVID-19. What was sequenced was peripheral blood. The rearrangement uses TRBV5-1 and TRBJ2-7, with D perhaps TRBD2 (7 bases). The CDR3 DNA follows: TGCGCCAGCAGGAGTTGGGGCGGGGGCGGATCCTACGAGCAGTACTTC. It translates to CASRSWGGGGSYEQYF.